This paragraph reports one TCR beta chain. This entry is derived from a study of cytomegalovirus exposure and HLA in healthy donors. Sequenced by immunoSEQ multiplex PCR; TCRdb stores in-frame clones only, minus some. The table lists over 200,000 clones, around 90% of them singletons. In germline, CDR1 is SEHNR, CDR2 FQNEAQ (reference sequence). This CDR3 is built from 15 residues. Trimming removed 4 bases at V and 3 bases at J, with 16 bases between. The sample taken for sequencing was PBMCs. This clonotype was obtained from a woman aged 18-29 years in good health and CMV-seropositive. The chain employs TRBV7-9 and TRBJ2-7; a possible D gene is TRBD1 (6 bases). The CDR3 is CASSWDPRGIYEQYF. The CDR3 coding sequence is TGTGCCAGCAGCTGGGACCCCAGGGGCATCTACGAGCAGTACTTC. Supplemented by reference TRBV7-9 and TRBJ2-7, the full variable domain reads DTGVSQNPRHKITKRGQNVTFRCDPISEHNRLYWYRQTLGQGPEFLTYFQNEAQLEKSRLLSDRFSAERPKGSFSTLEIQRTEQGDSAMYLCASSWDPRGIYEQYFGPGTRLTVT.